The 3 T cell receptor beta chains below all came from one sample that was sequenced in a study of OX40 agonist ivuxolimab in advanced cancers. This table comes from immunoSEQ multiplex PCR, and its TCRdb copy is limited to in-frame clones, with some not included. Of about 92,000 clones listed, about 84% are singletons. The material was CD4+ or CD8+ T cells sorted from blood, obtained in a trial of the OX40 agonist ivuxolimab. The receptors shown here come from an adult with an advanced solid tumor such as melanoma, head and neck, liver or kidney cancer.

The chain combines TRBV5-8 with TRBJ1-6; tentative D call: TRBD1 (5 bases). CDR1 SGHTS and CDR2 YDEGEE come from the germline V gene. This CDR3 contains 14 residues. Trimming shortened V by 4 bases and J by 7 bases, and 12 bases separated the two germline ends. CDR3 in amino acids: CASSRGANNSPLHF. As DNA, the CDR3 is TGTGCCAGCAGCAGAGGGGCAAACAATTCACCCCTCCACTTT.

This clone was seen a few times. This sequence joins TRBV19 and TRBJ2-7, with 9 bases matching TRBD2. The CDR3 runs 15 residues. Germline-derived CDR1 and CDR2 are LNHDA and SQIVND (reference sequence). J was trimmed by 7 bases and V by 5 bases; bases with no gene match: 12. The CDR3 sequence is CASSPWGTSLMEQYF. The CDR3 nucleotides are TGTGCCAGTAGTCCCTGGGGGACTAGCCTTATGGAGCAGTACTTC.

The rearrangement uses TRBV5-6 and TRBJ2-3, with a possible D match to TRBD2 (5 bases). The CDR3 length is 14 residues. CDR1 and CDR2 (germline): SGHDT, YYEEEE. Trimming removed 5 bases from V and 2 bases from J, with 12 bases in between. The CDR3 is CASRVDYHTDTQYF. The DNA for the CDR3 is TGTGCCAGCAGGGTTGACTACCACACAGATACGCAGTATTTT.